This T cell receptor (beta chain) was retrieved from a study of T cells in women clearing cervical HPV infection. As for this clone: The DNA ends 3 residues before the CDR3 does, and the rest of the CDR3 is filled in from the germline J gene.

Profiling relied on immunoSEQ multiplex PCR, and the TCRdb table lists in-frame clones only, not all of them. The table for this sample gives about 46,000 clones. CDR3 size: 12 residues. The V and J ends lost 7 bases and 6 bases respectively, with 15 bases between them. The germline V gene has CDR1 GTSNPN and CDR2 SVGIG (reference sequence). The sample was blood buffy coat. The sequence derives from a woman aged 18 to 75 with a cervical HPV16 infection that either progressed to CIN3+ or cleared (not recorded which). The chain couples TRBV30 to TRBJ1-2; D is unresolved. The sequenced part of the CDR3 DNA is TGTGCCTTCCCCAGGAACCCCCATGGC. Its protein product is CAFPRNPHG. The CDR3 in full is CAFPRNPHGYTF.